This T cell receptor (beta chain) was recorded in a study of regulatory T cells in long-lasting Graves disease. CDR1 SGHVS and CDR2 FQNEAQ come from the germline V gene. The V and J ends lost 4 bases and 4 bases respectively, with 11 bases between them. The CDR3 length is 15 residues. Regarding time point: newly diagnosed GD, antithyroid drugs for less than 3 months. The TCR library used RNA extracted from PBMCs. Study-level points and caveats: Newly diagnosed Graves' patients had higher TCR diversity than persistent ones.

Of note for this clonotype: Its antigen is not identified.

HTBI primers from iRepertoire and Arm-PCR of CDR3 regions yielded the TCR beta libraries. A single record per CDR3 protein comes from TCRdb applying MiXCR to the multiplex PCR reads. The sample gives roughly 430,000 distinct CDR3 sequences, roughly 17% of which show up once; around 11% is in the top ten. This same sample was also part of a study on T cells in Graves' hyperthyroidism and ophthalmopathy. That paper states: In the first-round RT-PCR of the TCR CDR3, the HTBI primer set was used.

The rearrangement uses TRBV7-8 and TRBJ1-6, with D maybe TRBD1 (6 bases). The clonotype was recovered from a woman in her twenties or thirties with Graves disease. The sequenced sample was peripheral blood mononuclear cells (PBMCs), obtained at new diagnosis, from a patient treated with antithyroid drugs. As DNA, the CDR3 is TGTGCCAGCAGCTCGGCAGGGGAATATAATTCACCCCTCCACTTT. Amino acid sequence: CASSSAGEYNSPLHF.